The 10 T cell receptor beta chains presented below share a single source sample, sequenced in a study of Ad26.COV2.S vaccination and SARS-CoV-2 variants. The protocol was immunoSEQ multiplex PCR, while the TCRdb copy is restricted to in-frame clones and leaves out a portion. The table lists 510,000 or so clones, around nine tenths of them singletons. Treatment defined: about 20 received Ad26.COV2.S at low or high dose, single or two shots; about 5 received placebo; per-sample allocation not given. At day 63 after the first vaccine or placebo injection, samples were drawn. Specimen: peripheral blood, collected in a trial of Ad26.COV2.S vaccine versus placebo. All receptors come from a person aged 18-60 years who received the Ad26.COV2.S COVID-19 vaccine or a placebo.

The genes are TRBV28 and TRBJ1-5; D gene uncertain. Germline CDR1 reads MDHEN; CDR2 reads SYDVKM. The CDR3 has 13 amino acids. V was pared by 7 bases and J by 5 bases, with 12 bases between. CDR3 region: CASKVGLDQPQHF. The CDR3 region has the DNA TGTGCCAGCAAAGTCGGGTTGGATCAGCCCCAGCATTTT.

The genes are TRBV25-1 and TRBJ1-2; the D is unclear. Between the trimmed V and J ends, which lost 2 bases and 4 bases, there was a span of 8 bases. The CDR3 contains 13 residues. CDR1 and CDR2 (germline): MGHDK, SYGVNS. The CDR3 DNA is TGTGCCAGCAGTGAAAATTTGGGCTATGGCTACACCTTC. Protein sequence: CASSENLGYGYTF.

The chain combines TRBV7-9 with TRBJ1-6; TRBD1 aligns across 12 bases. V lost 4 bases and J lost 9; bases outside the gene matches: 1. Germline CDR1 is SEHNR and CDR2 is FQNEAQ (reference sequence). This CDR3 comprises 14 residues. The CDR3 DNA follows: TGTGCCAGCAGCTCGGGACAGGGGGCTTCACCCCTCCACTTT. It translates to CASSSGQGASPLHF.

The CDR3 DNA reads as TGTGCCAGCAGTTTGTTTGGGGGCGGGGGCTACACCTTC. This codes for CASSLFGGGGYTF. This chain links TRBV28 with TRBJ1-2, with D maybe TRBD1 (6 bases). This CDR3 contains 13 residues. Between the trimmed V and J ends, which lost 3 bases and 8 bases, there was a span of 13 bases. Germline values: CDR1 MDHEN, CDR2 SYDVKM.

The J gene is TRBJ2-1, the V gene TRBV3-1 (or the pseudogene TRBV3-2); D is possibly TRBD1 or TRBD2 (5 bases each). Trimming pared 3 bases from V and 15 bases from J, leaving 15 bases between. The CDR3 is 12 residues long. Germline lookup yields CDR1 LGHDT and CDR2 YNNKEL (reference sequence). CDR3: CASSHRGDGGFF. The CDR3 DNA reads TGTGCCAGCAGCCATAGGGGAGACGGAGGGTTCTTC.

This CDR3 reads CASSLSGYEQYF. CDR3 DNA: TGTGCCAGCAGCCTCTCGGGGTACGAGCAGTACTTC. This chain connects TRBV5-5 to TRBJ2-7, with D possibly TRBD2 on 5 matching bases. Germline V gene data show CDR1 as SGHKS and CDR2 as YYEKEE (reference sequence). The CDR3 is made up of 12 amino acids. V was pared by 4 bases and J by 4 bases, with 9 bases between.

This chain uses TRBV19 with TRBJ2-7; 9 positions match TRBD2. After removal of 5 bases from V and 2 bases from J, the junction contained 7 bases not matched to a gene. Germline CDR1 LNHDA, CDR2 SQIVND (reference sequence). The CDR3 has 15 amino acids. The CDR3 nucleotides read TGTGCCAGTAGTCCCTTAGCGGGAGTTGCCTACGAGCAGTACTTC. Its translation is CASSPLAGVAYEQYF.

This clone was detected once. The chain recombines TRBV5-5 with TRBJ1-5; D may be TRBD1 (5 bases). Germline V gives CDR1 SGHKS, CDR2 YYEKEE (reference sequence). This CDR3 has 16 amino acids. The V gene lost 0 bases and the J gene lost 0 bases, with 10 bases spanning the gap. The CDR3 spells CASSLVGGNSNQPQHF. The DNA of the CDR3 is TGTGCCAGCAGCTTGGTTGGGGGAAATAGCAATCAGCCCCAGCATTTT.

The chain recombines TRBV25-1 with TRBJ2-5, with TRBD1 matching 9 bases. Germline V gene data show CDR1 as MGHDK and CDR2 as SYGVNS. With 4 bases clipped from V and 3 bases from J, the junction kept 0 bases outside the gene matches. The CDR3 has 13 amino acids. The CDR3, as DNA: TGTGCCAGCAGTGGGGACAGGGAAGAGACCCAGTACTTC. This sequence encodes CASSGDREETQYF. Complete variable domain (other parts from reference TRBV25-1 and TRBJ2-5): EADIYQTPRYLVIGTGKKITLECSQTMGHDKMYWYQQDPGMELHLIHYSYGVNSTEKGDLSSESTVSRIRTEHFPLTLESARPSHTSQYLCASSGDREETQYFGPGTRLLVL.

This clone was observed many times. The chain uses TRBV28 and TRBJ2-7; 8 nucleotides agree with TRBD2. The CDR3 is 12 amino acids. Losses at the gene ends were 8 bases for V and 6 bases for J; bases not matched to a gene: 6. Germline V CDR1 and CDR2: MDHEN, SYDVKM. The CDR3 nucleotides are TGTGCCAGCTCGCGGGAGGTGCGCGAGCAGTACTTC. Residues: CASSREVREQYF.